This paragraph reports one T cell receptor beta chain. What it recognizes is unknown. PCR primers comprised 60 Vbeta and 13 Jbeta primers. Sequencing used immunoSEQ multiplex PCR; TCRdb keeps in-frame clones, though not all of them. The data contain roughly 130,000 clones, around three quarters of them seen just once; the ten biggest clones take up over 2%. These data originate in a study of cytomegalovirus exposure and HLA in healthy donors. Broader study findings: About 87% or about 30% of the time was how often most TCR beta V segments were productive, according to an earlier analysis. Reports indicated that the classifier achieved high specificity and sensitivity in diagnosing cytomegalovirus status.

Per the germline V gene, CDR1 is MNHEY and CDR2 is SVGAGI. This CDR3 has 15 residues. V trimming: 4 bases; J trimming: 4 bases; junction bases outside the gene matches: 9. This clonotype originated in a woman aged 55-70 years in good health and CMV-seropositive. Specimen: PBMCs. The gene calls are TRBV6-5 and TRBJ1-2, with 7 bases matching TRBD1. CDR3 DNA sequence: TGTGCCAGCAGTTGGGACCCCACAGGGGCCTATGGCTACACCTTC. Translated: CASSWDPTGAYGYTF.